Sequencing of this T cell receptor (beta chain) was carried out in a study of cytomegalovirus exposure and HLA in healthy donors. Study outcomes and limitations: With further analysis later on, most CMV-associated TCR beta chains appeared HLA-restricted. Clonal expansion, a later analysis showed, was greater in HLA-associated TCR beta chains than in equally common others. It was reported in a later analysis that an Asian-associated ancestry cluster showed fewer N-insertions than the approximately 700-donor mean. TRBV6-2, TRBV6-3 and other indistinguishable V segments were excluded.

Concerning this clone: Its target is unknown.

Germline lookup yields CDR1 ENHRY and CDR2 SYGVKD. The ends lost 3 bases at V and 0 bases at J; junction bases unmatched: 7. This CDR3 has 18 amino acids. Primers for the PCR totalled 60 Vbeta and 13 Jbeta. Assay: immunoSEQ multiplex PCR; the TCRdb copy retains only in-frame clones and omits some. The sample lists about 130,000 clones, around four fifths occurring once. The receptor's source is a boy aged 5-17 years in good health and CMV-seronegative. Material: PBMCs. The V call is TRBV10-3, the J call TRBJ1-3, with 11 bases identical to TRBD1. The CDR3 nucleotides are TGTGCCATCAGTGATTGGACAGGGGGCTCCTACTCTGGAAACACCATATATTTT. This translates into CAISDWTGGSYSGNTIYF.